The 18 T cell receptor beta chains below all came from one sample that was sequenced in a study of blood T cell dynamics during melanoma immunotherapy. TCRdb's copy holds only in-frame clones and misses some; the assay was immunoSEQ multiplex PCR. Of over 9,500 clones listed, less than 90% are singletons. Indicated time point: pre-treatment baseline. Sequencing was performed on blood, taken from a patient treated with checkpoint blockade. The receptors stem from a human donor with melanoma.

V and J are TRBV7-8 and TRBJ1-1; unclear D gene. The CDR3 length is 14 residues. Germline V gene sequence: CDR1 SGHVS, CDR2 FQNEAQ. Deletions cut 6 bases from V and 5 bases from J, with 16 bases between. The CDR3 DNA reads TGTGCCAGCAGGTCCTCCGCCGTAGGGACTGAAGCTTTCTTT. Translation gives CASRSSAVGTEAFF.

The chain carries TRBV28 and TRBJ2-7, with 8 bases fitting TRBD1. V lost 5 bases and J lost 3; bases outside the gene matches: 3. CDR1 is MDHEN, CDR2 SYDVKM, per germline. CDR3 length: 13 amino acids. DNA of the CDR3: TGTGCCAGCAGTACGACAGGGGACTACGAGCAGTACTTC. Its translation is CASSTTGDYEQYF.

V is TRBV21-1 and J is TRBJ2-3. TRBV21-1 is tagged as a pseudogene. The CDR3 has 15 residues. CDR3 in amino acids: CASSNRCASTDTQYF. CDR3 nucleotides: TGTGCCAGCAGCAATCGCTGTGCTAGCACAGATACGCAGTATTTT.

V gene TRBV5-5 combines with J gene TRBJ2-7; 10 nucleotides agree with TRBD1. The CDR3 length is 16 residues. The junction had 3 bases not matched to a gene; V was cut back by 0 bases and J by 0 bases. Per the germline V gene, CDR1 is SGHKS and CDR2 is YYEKEE (reference sequence). This CDR3 is CASSLGDRGTSYEQYV. For the CDR3, the DNA is TGTGCCAGCAGCTTGGGGGACAGGGGAACCTCCTACGAGCAGTACGTC.

The rearrangement joins TRBV27 to TRBJ1-1; 8 nucleotides align to TRBD1. The CDR3 contains 12 residues. The ends lost 6 bases at V and 8 bases at J; junction bases unmatched: 5. The germline V gene has CDR1 MNHEY and CDR2 SMNVEV (reference sequence). CDR3 bases: TGTGCCAGCAGGGGACAGGCCTTAGAAGCTTTCTTT. It codes for CASRGQALEAFF.

V and J are TRBV6-5 and TRBJ2-5; a weak D match, TRBD2 (5 bases). The CDR3 has 14 residues. The V end was cut by 2 bases, the J end by 1 base, with 8 bases between. CDR1 MNHEY and CDR2 SVGAGI come from the germline V gene. The CDR3 DNA reads as TGTGCCAGCAGTTACCAGCGGAGCCAAGAGACCCAGTACTTC. Amino acids: CASSYQRSQETQYF.

This chain links TRBV28 with TRBJ1-3; TRBD1 aligns across 7 bases. V lost 6 bases and J lost 0; bases outside the gene matches: 8. This CDR3 is 16 amino acids long. CDR1 is MDHEN and CDR2 is SYDVKM in the germline V gene. The CDR3 DNA reads TGTGCCAGCAGCGCTCCGGGGACAGTCTCTGGAAACACCATATATTTT. Its protein is CASSAPGTVSGNTIYF.

This clone has only one observation. V gene TRBV5-1 combines with J gene TRBJ1-5, with TRBD1 matching 10 bases. CDR3 length: 15 amino acids. The germline gives CDR1 SGHRS, CDR2 YFSETQ. Trimming removed 5 bases from V and 3 bases from J; junction bases left unmatched: 5. The CDR3 bases are TGCGCCAGCAGGTCGGGACAGGGGATCAATCAGCCCCAGCATTTT. It translates to CASRSGQGINQPQHF.

This chain joins TRBV7-9 and TRBJ2-3; D is undetermined. V was shortened by 3 bases and J by 2 bases, with 9 bases between the two germline ends. Germline CDR1 SEHNR, CDR2 FQNEAQ (reference sequence). CDR3 length: 14 amino acids. The CDR3: CASSFELSTDTQYF. CDR3 in DNA: TGTGCCAGCAGCTTTGAACTTTCCACAGATACGCAGTATTTT.

The chain joins TRBV27 to TRBJ1-6, with TRBD1 identical over 9 bases. Germline lookup yields CDR1 MNHEY and CDR2 SMNVEV (reference sequence). Trimming cost V 2 bases and J 7 bases; bases outside gene matches: 6. The CDR3 runs to 16 residues. DNA of the CDR3: TGTGCCAGCAGTTTAAAGGGGACAGGGATCAATTCACCCCTCCACTTT. This gives the protein CASSLKGTGINSPLHF.

V gene TRBV9 combines with J gene TRBJ2-5, with D unresolved. Germline CDR1 SGDLS, CDR2 YYNGEE. V lost 3 bases and J lost 1, with 7 bases in between. The CDR3 runs to 13 residues. CDR3 in amino acids: CASSAPSQETQYF. The DNA for the CDR3 is TGTGCCAGCAGCGCTCCATCCCAAGAGACCCAGTACTTC.

The V and J genes are TRBV6-1 and TRBJ1-2, with 7 nucleotides matching TRBD1. The CDR3 runs 14 residues. The trim removed 3 bases at V and 0 bases at J, leaving 1 base unmatched. Per germline, CDR1 MNHNS and CDR2 SASEGT. The CDR3 sequence is CASSEGQTNYGYTF. DNA for the CDR3: TGTGCCAGCAGTGAGGGACAGACTAACTATGGCTACACCTTC.

V usage is TRBV7-2 and J usage is TRBJ2-1; unclear D gene. This CDR3 contains 14 residues. Germline V gives CDR1 SGHTA, CDR2 FQGNSA. The V end lost 5 bases, the J end lost 4 bases, and 12 bases lay between the germline ends. In DNA, the CDR3 is TGTGCCAGCAGCGGAGATGGGAATTACAATGAGCAGTTCTTC. As protein: CASSGDGNYNEQFF.

This chain joins TRBV10-3 and TRBJ2-1; a possible D gene is TRBD2 (6 bases). The CDR3 totals 13 residues. V lost 6 bases, J lost 8 bases, and 14 bases lay in between. Germline V CDR1 and CDR2: ENHRY, SYGVKD. In DNA form, the CDR3 reads TGTGCCATCAGCCCGGGGCCGGGGGATGAGCAGTTCTTC. This gives the protein CAISPGPGDEQFF.

The J gene is TRBJ2-5, the V gene TRBV6-1; D remains ambiguous. V lost 2 bases to trimming and J lost 4 bases, with 5 bases between them. The CDR3 is 12 residues long. Germline CDR1 is MNHNS and CDR2 is SASEGT. This CDR3 is CASSEQRETQYF. CDR3 in DNA: TGTGCCAGCAGTGAACAAAGAGAGACCCAGTACTTC.

The chain has TRBV7-6 and TRBJ2-5; 14 positions agree with TRBD2. CDR1 is SGHVS and CDR2 is FNYEAQ in the germline V gene. The CDR3 runs to 16 residues. The ends lost 3 bases at V and 7 bases at J; junction bases unmatched: 7. This CDR3 is CASSLGLAGAGLTQYF. Written as DNA, the CDR3 is TGTGCCAGCAGCTTGGGACTAGCGGGGGCGGGTCTGACCCAGTACTTC.

The V call is TRBV11-3, the J call TRBJ2-1; D is uncertain. The ends were cut back, 2 bases at V and 6 bases at J, with 8 bases in the middle. Germline loops: CDR1 SGHNT, CDR2 YENEEA. This CDR3 contains 13 residues. The CDR3 nucleotides read TGTGCCAGCAGCTTACAAGGCGCCAATGAGCAGTTCTTC. Amino acid sequence: CASSLQGANEQFF.

The chain recombines TRBV7-6 with TRBJ2-2; TRBD1 agrees at 9 bases. Losses at the gene ends were 4 bases for V and 3 bases for J; bases not matched to a gene: 6. CDR3 length: 16 amino acids. Germline CDR1 reads SGHVS; CDR2 reads FNYEAQ. CDR3 DNA sequence: TGTGCCAGCAGCTCCGGACAGGGGTCGTACACCGGGGAGCTGTTTTTT. Its protein is CASSSGQGSYTGELFF.